Below are 22 T cell receptor beta chains sequenced from a single sample in a study of blood T cell repertoires in COVID-19. Produced via immunoSEQ multiplex PCR; TCRdb's table is partial and in-frame only. The sample comprises under 110,000 clones, more than 70% of which are singletons, and 11% rests with the top ten. The sample was peripheral blood. The receptor set was obtained from a woman in her 30s with acute or convalescent COVID-19.

The V call is TRBV10-2, the J call TRBJ2-1; 9 bases fit TRBD1. With V trimmed by 5 bases and J by 14 bases, 4 bases remained unmatched. Germline CDR1 is WSHSY and CDR2 is SAAADI. CDR3 size: 11 residues. CDR3 sequence (DNA): TGCGCCAGCAGTCAAGACAGGGGGGAGTTCTTC. It is translated as CASSQDRGEFF.

This clone was detected many times. J is TRBJ1-6 and V is TRBV7-9; no firm D call. The germline V and J ends were trimmed by 6 bases and 9 bases, with 9 bases remaining between them. The CDR3 loop spans 12 amino acids. CDR1 SEHNR and CDR2 FQNEAQ come from the germline V gene (reference sequence). CDR3 nucleotide sequence: TGTGCCAGCAGGGACTATGTTTCACCCCTCCACTTT. Translated: CASRDYVSPLHF.

The chain has TRBV28 and TRBJ1-4, with 7 bases identical to TRBD1. The CDR3 consists of 14 residues. Germline V gene lookup returns CDR1 MDHEN and CDR2 SYDVKM. J lost 10 bases, V lost 4 bases, and 9 bases had no gene match. DNA for the CDR3: TGTGCCAGCAGTTCCTCGACAGGGTCGCGAAAACTGTTTTTT. This translates into CASSSSTGSRKLFF.

The chain combines TRBV12-5 with TRBJ2-3; 13 bases agree with TRBD2. The germline V gene encodes CDR1 LGHNT and CDR2 FRNRAP. V dropped 4 bases and J dropped 5; count of bases not matched to a gene: 6. The CDR3 has 16 residues. The CDR3 DNA is TGTGCTAGTGGTTGGACTAGCGGGGGAGGGGTAGATACGCAGTATTTT. This translates into CASGWTSGGGVDTQYF.

The V gene is TRBV5-1, the J gene TRBJ2-7, with TRBD1 matching 7 bases. Germline V gives CDR1 SGHRS, CDR2 YFSETQ. With 5 bases clipped from V and 6 bases from J, the junction kept 17 bases outside the gene matches. This CDR3 is built from 16 residues. The CDR3 protein is CASRAPTGPIDGEQYF. CDR3 sequence (DNA): TGCGCCAGCAGAGCTCCGACAGGGCCTATTGACGGCGAGCAGTACTTC.

This clone was counted once. V usage is TRBV5-8 and J usage is TRBJ1-5, with D possibly being TRBD1 (5 bases). Trimming left V 0 bases short and J 2 bases short, with 9 bases between. The CDR3 extends over 15 amino acids. CDR1 is SGHTS, CDR2 YDEGEE, per germline. DNA for the CDR3: TGTGCCAGCAGCTTGGCAGGGTACGGCAATCAGCCCCAGCATTTT. It translates to CASSLAGYGNQPQHF.

This clone was detected a few times. V is TRBV7-3 and J is TRBJ2-3; tentative D call: TRBD2 (6 bases). The germline CDR1 and CDR2 sequences are SGHTA and FQGTGA. The V gene lost 0 bases and the J gene lost 2 bases, with 9 bases spanning the gap. This CDR3 region has 15 residues. CDR3 in amino acids: CASSLTRDSTDTQYF. The CDR3 DNA reads as TGTGCCAGCAGCTTAACGAGGGACTCCACAGATACGCAGTATTTT.

V gene TRBV10-2 combines with J gene TRBJ1-6, with D possibly matching TRBD1 (5 bases). CDR3 length equals 13 residues. Trimming took 5 bases from V and 7 from J, leaving 9 bases between them. Germline V gives CDR1 WSHSY, CDR2 SAAADI. The CDR3 sequence: CASSSQGNSPLHF. CDR3 sequence (DNA): TGCGCCAGCAGTTCCCAGGGCAATTCACCCCTCCACTTT.

Ten or more counts support this clone. Other DNA sequences within the sample encode an identical CDR3. This chain links TRBV19 with TRBJ2-2, with 7 nucleotides matching TRBD1. The length of the CDR3 is 16 residues. The trim removed 1 base at V and 2 bases at J, leaving 4 bases unmatched. Germline loops: CDR1 LNHDA, CDR2 SQIVND (reference sequence). CDR3 sequence: CASSIGGTANTGELFF. CDR3 bases: TGTGCCAGTAGTATAGGAGGGACAGCTAACACCGGGGAGCTGTTTTTT.

The CDR3 sequence: CASSLVAGDVNTEAFF. CDR3 DNA sequence: TGTGCCAGCAGCTTAGTAGCAGGGGACGTAAACACTGAAGCTTTCTTT. The chain has TRBV7-6 and TRBJ1-1, with a tentative D call TRBD1 (6 bases). Looked up from germline, CDR1 is SGHVS and CDR2 is FNYEAQ. The germline V and J ends were trimmed by 1 base and 2 bases, with 14 bases remaining between them. This CDR3 comprises 16 residues.

This clone has just a few counts. CDR3 protein: CASSLSSEGEKLFF. CDR3 sequence (DNA): TGTGCCAGCAGCTTAAGCTCGGAGGGGGAAAAACTGTTTTTT. V usage is TRBV7-2 and J usage is TRBJ1-4, with TRBD1 as a possible D gene (5 bases). The CDR3 runs 14 residues. Germline loops: CDR1 SGHTA, CDR2 FQGNSA. The V gene lost 2 bases and the J gene lost 8 bases, with 12 bases spanning the gap. The full variable domain, its missing parts supplied by reference TRBV7-2 and TRBJ1-4, is GAGVSQSPSNKVTEKGKDVELRCDPISGHTALYWYRQSLGQGLEFLIYFQGNSAPDKSGLPSDRFSAERTGGSVSTLTIQRTQQEDSAVYLCASSLSSEGEKLFFGSGTQLSVL.

V gene TRBV9 combines with J gene TRBJ2-7; tentative D call: TRBD2 (7 bases). CDR3 length: 15 residues. From germline, CDR1 is SGDLS and CDR2 YYNGEE. The ends were cut back, 0 bases at V and 5 bases at J, with 15 bases in the middle. CDR3: CASSVVGGRSDEQYF. The CDR3 DNA is TGTGCCAGCAGCGTAGTCGGGGGGCGATCGGACGAGCAGTACTTC.

This rearrangement joins TRBV7-2 to TRBJ2-3, with TRBD2 matching over 11 bases. J lost 7 bases, V lost 5 bases, and 11 bases had no gene match. The CDR3 has 16 residues. The germline CDR1 and CDR2 sequences are SGHTA and FQGNSA. The CDR3 DNA follows: TGTGCCAGCAGCGCATATAGCGGGGGGGTTGGAAATACGCAGTATTTT. Protein product: CASSAYSGGVGNTQYF.

This clone was counted once. This sequence joins TRBV7-9 and TRBJ2-1; D perhaps matches TRBD1 (6 bases). Germline assignment: CDR1 SEHNR and CDR2 FQNEAQ (reference sequence). This CDR3 contains 15 residues. The germline V and J ends were trimmed by 3 bases and 9 bases, with 18 bases remaining between them. CDR3 nucleotide sequence: TGTGCCAGCAGCTTTATGGGACAAAAGGCGAGTGAGCAGTTCTTC. This sequence encodes CASSFMGQKASEQFF.

As concerns this clone: The same CDR3 can be traced to other DNA sequences in this sample. The rearrangement joins TRBV5-1 to TRBJ1-5, with 9 bases matching TRBD1. The CDR3 consists of 14 residues. Trimming removed 4 bases from V and 8 bases from J; junction bases left unmatched: 7. Germline CDR1 reads SGHRS; CDR2 reads YFSETQ. In DNA form, the CDR3 reads TGCGCCAGCAGCCAGACAGGGGGAATGGAGCCCCAGCATTTT. Encoded protein: CASSQTGGMEPQHF.

CDR3 DNA sequence: TGCGCCAGCAGCAGGGACAGGGCGGACTATGGCTACACCTTC. This sequence encodes CASSRDRADYGYTF. The chain recombines TRBV5-1 with TRBJ1-2; 9 bases map to TRBD1. CDR1 SGHRS and CDR2 YFSETQ come from the germline V gene. Trimming cost V 4 bases and J 3 bases; bases outside gene matches: 4. The CDR3 is 14 amino acids.

This clone was observed a handful of times. CDR3 sequence: CASSIGLAFNEQFF. CDR3 DNA sequence: TGTGCCAGCAGCATAGGACTAGCTTTCAATGAGCAGTTCTTC. This chain connects TRBV3-1 (or the pseudogene TRBV3-2) to TRBJ2-1; TRBD2 matches at 8 bases. Germline CDR1 reads LGHDT; CDR2 reads YNNKEL (reference sequence). The CDR3 runs 14 residues. V was clipped by 5 bases and J by 6 bases; unmatched bases: 6.

The chain carries TRBV7-3 and TRBJ1-1; D is possibly TRBD1 (6 bases). The CDR3 runs to 14 residues. V dropped 6 bases and J dropped 4 bases, with 15 bases sitting between them. Germline loops: CDR1 SGHTA, CDR2 FQGTGA. The CDR3 sequence: CASRATGLSTEAFF. CDR3 bases: TGTGCCAGCAGAGCCACAGGGTTGAGCACTGAAGCTTTCTTT.

V is TRBV4-2 and J is TRBJ1-1; the match to TRBD1 covers 7 bases. The V segment lost 2 bases and the J segment 0 bases; nucleotides outside the gene matches: 3. The CDR3 runs to 15 residues. Germline V lookup: CDR1 LGHNA, CDR2 YNFKEQ. Here the CDR3 DNA reads TGTGCCAGCAGCCAAACAGGGGCCCTGAACACTGAAGCTTTCTTT. Translating it yields CASSQTGALNTEAFF.

This clone was found a few times. The chain combines TRBV15 with TRBJ2-7; possibly TRBD2 for D (6 bases). Germline values: CDR1 LNHNV, CDR2 YYDKDF (reference sequence). CDR3 length: 11 residues. Deletions cut 9 bases from V and 8 bases from J, with 14 bases between. The CDR3 DNA reads as TGTGCCACGGCCGCCGGGACTCAGCAGTACTTC. Translation gives CATAAGTQQYF.

This chain links TRBV6-6 with TRBJ1-6; TRBD1 agrees at 8 bases. V was pared by 5 bases and J by 6 bases, with 15 bases of the junction left unmatched. Germline-derived CDR1 and CDR2 are MNHNY and SVGAGI (reference sequence). This CDR3 has 18 residues. In nucleotides, the CDR3 is TGTGCCAGCAGTCCCTGGCCAGGACAGGGAAGAATTAATTCACCCCTCCACTTT. Translating it yields CASSPWPGQGRINSPLHF.

CDR3 residues: CASYTLAGGRSTGELFF. In nucleotides, the CDR3 is TGTGCCAGCTATACTCTAGCGGGGGGGCGAAGCACCGGGGAGCTGTTTTTT. The J gene is TRBJ2-2, the V gene TRBV28, with 12 bases that match TRBD2. The V segment lost 8 bases and the J segment 4 bases; nucleotides outside the gene matches: 11. There are 17 residues in the CDR3. Per the germline V gene, CDR1 is MDHEN and CDR2 is SYDVKM.